This TCR beta chain was obtained from a study of blood T cell repertoires in COVID-19. Across the study: Samples of COVID-19 (acute and convalescent) were obtained from the United States, Italy and Spain.

Per the original methods: Reference gene primer amplification gave nucleated cell count estimates. This table comes from immunoSEQ multiplex PCR, and its TCRdb copy is limited to in-frame clones, with some not included. That table is the source of V, J and clone size, and D and trimming were worked out from the DNA. The sample comprises about 180,000 clones, around 85% of which are singletons, and less than 25% rests with the top ten. This clone was picked up one time. The CDR3 has 13 residues. V gave up 3 bases and J gave up 6 bases; unmatched junction bases: 4. The germline V gene encodes CDR1 MNHEY and CDR2 SMNVEV (reference sequence).

Sequenced input: peripheral blood. This chain uses TRBV27 with TRBJ2-7, with 8 bases aligning to TRBD1. This clonotype was sampled from a man in his 70s with active or convalescent COVID-19. The CDR3 sequence is CASSLAGGPEQYF. The DNA of the CDR3 is TGTGCCAGCAGTTTGGCAGGGGGCCCCGAGCAGTACTTC.